This note documents a single TCR beta chain sequence. Its antigen is still unknown. Base qualities are missing; no much larger clone stands one base away. V is reduced by 4 bases and J by 8 bases, leaving a spacing of 11 bases between them. Reading from cysteine to phenylalanine, the CDR3 counts 13 amino acids. CDR3 DNA is the only sequence kept; it has 39 bases, read in frame from the first base. Via the germline V gene (reference sequence), CDR1 is SEHNR and CDR2 FQNEAQ. This entry belongs to a study of vaccination effects on CD4 cells after COVID-19 (dated by TCRdb to between 2021 and 2022). General notes on the study: After vaccination, three convalescent patients were sampled both early (day +14) and late (day +241, +227, +161 respectively). Across the study, the median time from the second dose to post-vaccine sampling was 72 days (range 14 to 241). Cultures from other donors in the study were sequenced using the Oncomine TCR Beta short-read assay on an Illumina iSeq 100. A total of nine to ten COVID-19 convalescent patients and a handful of SARS-CoV-2-naive healthy vaccine recipients were included in the full study. In both COVID-19 convalescent patients and infection-naive vaccine recipients, the study compared SARS-CoV-2 spike-specific CD4+ TCR repertoires from before mRNA vaccination with those from after it. What the research found in general, with its limitations: Limitations of the study were the small number of convalescent patients and the absence of early post-infection timepoints. Both infection-induced and vaccine-induced clones contracted markedly at late post-vaccination timepoints, which is consistent with waning T cell responses. For convalescent patients, new clones induced by the vaccine made up most of the post-vaccine spike-reactive repertoire, and these new clones were largely distinct from the clones induced by infection.

In the ViraFEST assay, PBMC were stimulated with viral peptide pools, and antigen-specific CD4+ T cell clonotypes were then identified by expansion using TCR sequencing. After around eleven days of culture, CD4+ T cells were isolated with the EasySep CD4+ T cell isolation kit. Convalescent patients had PCR-confirmed SARS-CoV-2 infection between March and December 2020, before Alpha, Beta and Delta variants emerged in the United States. Each participant received two doses of an mRNA SARS-CoV-2 vaccine, either BNT162b2 or mRNA-1273. Roughly 2.1 million PBMC per well were cultured in IMDM with 5% human AB serum, 10 IU/ml IL-2 and gentamicin, plus 10 ug/ml peptides. On days 3 and 7, half of the culture medium was replaced with fresh IL-2-containing medium. Unless noted otherwise, every peptide stimulation condition was cultured in triplicate wells. PBMC were separated from whole blood using Ficoll-Paque Plus gradient centrifugation and were then either cryopreserved at -140C or used fresh. The overlapping peptide pools covered the spike proteins of SARS-CoV-2 as well as those of the common cold coronaviruses HCoV-NL63, HCoV-OC43 and HCoV-229E. Genomic DNA was extracted from cultured CD4+ T cells with the QIAamp micro DNA kit.

Receptor libraries were prepared by the immunoSEQ multiplex PCR assay. TCR beta CDR3 sequencing was performed on DNA from the cultured, isolated CD4+ T cells. The source study handled its data this way. The analysis removed non-productive TCR sequences, trimmed reads to the CDR3 region, and retained only CDR3s that were 7 or more amino acids long. The MANAFEST web app was used to pick out antigen-specific clonotypes by comparing their expansion in peptide wells with that in reference cultures. To be called positive, a clone needed expansion at FDR<0.05 compared with the reference and with all other wells, an odds ratio greater than 5, and a frequency greater than 0.1% in two replicate wells. Clonotypes significantly expanded in SARS-CoV-2 spike wells and in at least one common cold coronavirus spike condition were defined as cross-reactive. CDR3 similarity was assessed by Levenshtein distance using the stringdist R package, and unrooted trees were constructed with ape in R 3.6.1. TCRdb took this table from immuneACCESS and kept in-frame rearrangements with V and J called. Such tables lack part of the clones; where checked against another copy, unresolved V genes explain under half of the gap, and the rest is unexplained. V and J calls and clone size come straight from that table; D and trimming were deduced from the DNA. The sample includes 12,000 to 15,000 clones, with approximately 78% observed a single time. The top ten clonotypes cover 25% to 30% of the sample.

Recombination connected TRBV7-9 to TRBJ1-4; there is no confident call for the D gene. Specimen: CD4+ T cells from PBMCs cultured with HCoV-NL63 spike peptides, collected after COVID-19 vaccination. What this sample's cell subset or site label stands for: HCoV-NL63 spike overlapping peptide pool stimulation. The sequence came from a human donor who had a prior SARS-CoV-2 infection. The nucleotides read TGTGCCAGCAGCTCCCAAGCGCTAGAAAAACTGTTTTTT. This encodes CASSSQALEKLFF.